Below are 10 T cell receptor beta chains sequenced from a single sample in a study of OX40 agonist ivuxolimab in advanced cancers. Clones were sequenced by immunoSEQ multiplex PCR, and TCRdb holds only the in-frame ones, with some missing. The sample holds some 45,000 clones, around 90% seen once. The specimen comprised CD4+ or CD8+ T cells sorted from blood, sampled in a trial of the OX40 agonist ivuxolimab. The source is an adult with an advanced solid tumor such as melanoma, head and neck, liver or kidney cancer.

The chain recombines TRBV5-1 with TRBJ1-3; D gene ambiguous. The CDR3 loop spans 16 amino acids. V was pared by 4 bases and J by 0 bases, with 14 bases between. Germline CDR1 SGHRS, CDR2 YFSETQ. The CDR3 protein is CASSTDSYFSGNTIYF. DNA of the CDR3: TGCGCCAGCAGCACAGACTCTTACTTCTCTGGAAACACCATATATTTT.

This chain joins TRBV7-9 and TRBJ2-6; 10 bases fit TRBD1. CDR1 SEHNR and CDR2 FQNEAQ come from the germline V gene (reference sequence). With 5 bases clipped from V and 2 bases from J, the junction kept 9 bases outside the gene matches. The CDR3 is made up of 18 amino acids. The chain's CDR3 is CASSHRDRGVAGANVLTF. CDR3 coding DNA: TGTGCCAGCAGCCACCGGGACAGGGGAGTTGCTGGGGCCAACGTCCTGACTTTC.

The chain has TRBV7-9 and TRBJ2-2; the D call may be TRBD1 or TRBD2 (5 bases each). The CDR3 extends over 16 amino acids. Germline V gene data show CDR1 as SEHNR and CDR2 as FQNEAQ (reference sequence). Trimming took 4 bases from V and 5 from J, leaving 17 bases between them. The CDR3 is CASSSLTGPGTGELFF. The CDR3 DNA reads TGTGCCAGCAGCTCCCTAACGGGGCCAGGAACCGGGGAGCTGTTTTTT.

The CDR3 reads CSVLRGLNTEAFF. The CDR3 DNA sequence: TGCAGCGTTCTGCGAGGGCTGAACACTGAAGCTTTCTTT. The chain couples TRBV29-1 to TRBJ1-1; D uncertain. The V gene lost 5 bases and the J gene lost 0 bases, with 10 bases spanning the gap. CDR3 length: 13 residues. Germline CDR1 reads SQVTM; CDR2 reads ANQGSEA.

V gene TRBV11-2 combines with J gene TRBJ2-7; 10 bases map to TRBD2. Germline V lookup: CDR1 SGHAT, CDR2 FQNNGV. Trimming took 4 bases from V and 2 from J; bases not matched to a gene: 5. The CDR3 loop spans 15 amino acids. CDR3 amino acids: CASSSSSGGTYEQYF. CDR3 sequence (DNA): TGTGCCAGCAGCTCATCTAGCGGGGGAACCTACGAGCAGTACTTC.

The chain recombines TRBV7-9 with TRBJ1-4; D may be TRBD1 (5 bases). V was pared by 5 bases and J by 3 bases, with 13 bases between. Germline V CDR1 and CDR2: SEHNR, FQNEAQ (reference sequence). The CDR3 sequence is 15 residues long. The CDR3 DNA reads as TGTGCCAGCAGCCCCGGGGGAGGGTCTAATGAAAAACTGTTTTTT. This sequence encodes CASSPGGGSNEKLFF.

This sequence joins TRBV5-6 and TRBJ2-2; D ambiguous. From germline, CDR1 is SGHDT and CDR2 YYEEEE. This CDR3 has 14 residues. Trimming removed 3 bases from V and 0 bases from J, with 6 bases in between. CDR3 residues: CASSWSSNTGELFF. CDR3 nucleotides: TGTGCCAGCAGCTGGTCATCGAACACCGGGGAGCTGTTTTTT.

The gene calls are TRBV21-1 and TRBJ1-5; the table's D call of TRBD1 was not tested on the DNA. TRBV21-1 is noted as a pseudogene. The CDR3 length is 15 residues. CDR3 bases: TGTGCCAGCAGCCAAACGACAGGGGCCAATCAGCCCCAGCATTTT. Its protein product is CASSQTTGANQPQHF.

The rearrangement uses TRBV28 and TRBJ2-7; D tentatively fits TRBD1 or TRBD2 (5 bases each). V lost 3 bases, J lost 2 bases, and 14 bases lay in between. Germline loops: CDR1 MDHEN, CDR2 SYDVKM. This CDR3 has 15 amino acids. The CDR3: CASSLVGTPAYEQYF. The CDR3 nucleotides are TGTGCCAGCAGTTTGGTCGGGACGCCCGCCTACGAGCAGTACTTC.

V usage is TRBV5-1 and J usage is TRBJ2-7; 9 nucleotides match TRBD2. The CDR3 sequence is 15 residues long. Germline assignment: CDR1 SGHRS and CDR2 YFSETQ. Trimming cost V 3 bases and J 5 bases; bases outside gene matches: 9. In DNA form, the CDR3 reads TGCGCCAGCAGCTCCGGGGGACTAGCTCTCGACGAGCAGTACTTC. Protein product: CASSSGGLALDEQYF.